This T cell receptor beta chain appears in the sequencing data of a study of blood T cell repertoires in COVID-19. Study summary: Researchers got acute and convalescent COVID-19 samples from the United States, Italy and Spain. From T cells, B-cell-depleted T cells, or PBMCs came the material, which was cDNA or gDNA.

Germline lookup yields CDR1 SGHAT and CDR2 FQNNGV. The CDR3 runs 16 residues. Trimming took off 2 bases at V and 6 bases at J, with 17 bases between the two ends. Generated by immunoSEQ multiplex PCR, the TCRdb table keeps only in-frame clones and is missing some. The sample has some 25,000 clones, about 88% seen once. Sequencing was done on a sample of peripheral blood. The V call is TRBV11-2, the J call TRBJ2-1, with a tentative D call TRBD1 (6 bases). The sequence was obtained from a man aged 70-80 years with acute or convalescent COVID-19. The DNA for the CDR3 is TGTGCCAGCAGCTTATGGGTAGTCCAGGGGCGCAATGAGCAGTTCTTC. Its translation is CASSLWVVQGRNEQFF.